This T cell receptor beta chain originates from a study of shared clonotypes between healthy human individuals. The table came from immunoSEQ multiplex PCR; TCRdb's copy has only in-frame clones and leaves some out. Of about 520,000 clones in the sample, approximately 95% were seen once. Concerning this clone itself: As yet, its antigen is unknown.

Overall study findings and caveats: Shared clonotypes: 4.5% to 5% naive CD4, approximately 3.4% naive CD8, around 2.4% memory CD4, approximately 0.41% memory CD8. Only blood was sampled; tissue repertoires likely differ.

Recent vaccinations or acute infections were absent in the healthy HIV-negative adult donors. Germline V gene data show CDR1 as MNHNY and CDR2 as SVGAGI (reference sequence). This CDR3 comprises 14 residues. Trimming left V 0 bases short and J 0 bases short, with 6 bases between. The receptor comes from a woman younger than 45 in good health. The material sequenced was naive CD4+ T cells sorted from blood. The subset is: CD45RA+ positively selected. The chain links TRBV6-6 to TRBJ2-7; D unresolved. The CDR3 nucleotides read TGTGCCAGCAGTTACTCGTCCATCTCCTACGAGCAGTACTTC. It yields the protein CASSYSSISYEQYF.